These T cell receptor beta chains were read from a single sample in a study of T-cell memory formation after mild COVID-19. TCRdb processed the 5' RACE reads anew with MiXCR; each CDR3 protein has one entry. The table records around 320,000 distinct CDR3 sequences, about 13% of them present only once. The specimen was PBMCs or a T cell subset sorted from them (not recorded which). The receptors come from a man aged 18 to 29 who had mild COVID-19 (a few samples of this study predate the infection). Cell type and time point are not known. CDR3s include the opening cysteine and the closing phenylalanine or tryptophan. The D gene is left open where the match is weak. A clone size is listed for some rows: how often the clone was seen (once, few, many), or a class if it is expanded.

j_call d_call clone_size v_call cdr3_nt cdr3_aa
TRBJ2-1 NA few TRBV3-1 TGTGCCAGCAGCCAAGTCCTTAGCTCCTACAATGAGCAGTTCTTC CASSQVLSSYNEQFF
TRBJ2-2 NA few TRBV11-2 TGTGCCAGCAGCTTCTTCGGCGCGAACACCGGGGAGCTGTTTTTT CASSFFGANTGELFF
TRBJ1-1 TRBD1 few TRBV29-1 TGCAGCGCCGCAAGGGGGCTGGTCACTGAAGCTTTCTTT CSAARGLVTEAFF
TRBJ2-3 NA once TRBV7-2 TGTGCCAGCATCCCCCTGTGGCCTAGCACAGATACGCAGTATTTT CASIPLWPSTDTQYF
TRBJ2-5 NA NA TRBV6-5 TGTGCCAGCAGCTCTATGGGCTCCGCCCAGTACTTC CASSSMGSAQYF
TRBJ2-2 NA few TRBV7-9 TGTGCCAGCAGTTGGGCCTCAGGAACGAACACCGGGGAGCTGTTTTTT CASSWASGTNTGELFF
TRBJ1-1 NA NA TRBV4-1 TGCGCCAGCAGCCGACGGGAACAGCGGAACACTGAAGCTTTCTTT CASSRREQRNTEAFF
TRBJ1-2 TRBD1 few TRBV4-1 TGCGCCAGCAGCCAAGTAGCAGGGGGCGCAAGCTATGGCTACACCTTC CASSQVAGGASYGYTF
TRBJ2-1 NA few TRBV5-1 TGCGCCAGCAAGTTGGAGGGGGTATCCTACAATGAGCAGTTCTTC CASKLEGVSYNEQFF
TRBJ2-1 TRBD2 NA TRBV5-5 TGTGCCAGCAGCCGAGGGACTATCGGGGTCAATGAGCAGTTCTTC CASSRGTIGVNEQFF
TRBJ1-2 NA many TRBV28 TGTGCCAGCAGTTTGATCCCCGGTCCGAGTGGCGGCTACACCTTC CASSLIPGPSGGYTF
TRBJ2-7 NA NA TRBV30 TGTGCCTGGAGTGTCGTCGAGCAGTACTTC CAWSVVEQYF
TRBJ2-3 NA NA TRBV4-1 TGCGCCAGCAGGTTAGCGGAAGCCACAGATACGCAGTATTTT CASRLAEATDTQYF
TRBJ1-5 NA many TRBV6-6 TGTGCCAGCAGTGACCCCGGGCATGTGGATCAGCCCCAGCATTTT CASSDPGHVDQPQHF
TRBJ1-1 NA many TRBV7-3 TGTGCCAGCAGCTTAACGGGGGTAGGGACTGAAGCTTTCTTT CASSLTGVGTEAFF
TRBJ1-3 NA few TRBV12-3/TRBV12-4 TGTGCCAGCACCTATCGTTCGGGGCGAGGAAACACCATATATTTT CASTYRSGRGNTIYF
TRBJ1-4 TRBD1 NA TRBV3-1 TGTGCCAGCAGCCAAGCGGGACAGGAAAAACTGTTTTTT CASSQAGQEKLFF
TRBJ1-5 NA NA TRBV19 TGTGCCAGTAGTGGTCCGGCGGGGTTTCCGCCCCAGCATTTT CASSGPAGFPPQHF
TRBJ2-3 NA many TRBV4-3 TGCGCCAGCAGCCAAGACAGGGCTAGCACAGATACGCAGTATTTT CASSQDRASTDTQYF
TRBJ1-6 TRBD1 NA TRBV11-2 TGTGCCAGCAGCGCCGGGACAGGAGGATCACCCCTCCACTTT CASSAGTGGSPLHF
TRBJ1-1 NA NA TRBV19 TGTGCCAGTAGTACGACAGTCACTGAAGCTTTCTTT CASSTTVTEAFF
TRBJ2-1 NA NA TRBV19 TGTGCCAGTAGTCCTGGGACCCCCCAAGGGTCGCAGTTCTTC CASSPGTPQGSQFF
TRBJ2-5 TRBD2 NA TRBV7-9 TGTGCCAGCAGCGCCTGGGGGGGGCAAGAGACCCAGTACTTC CASSAWGGQETQYF
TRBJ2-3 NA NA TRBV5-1 TGCGCCAGCAGCTTGAGTGACGGGGATACGCAGTATTTT CASSLSDGDTQYF
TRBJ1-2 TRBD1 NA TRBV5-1 TGCGCCAGCAGCTTGGAAGGACAGGGGGCCAACTATGGCTACACCTTC CASSLEGQGANYGYTF
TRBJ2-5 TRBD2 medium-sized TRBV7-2 TGTGCCAGCAGCGGGAAGGGACTAGCGGGAGAGACCCAGTACTTC CASSGKGLAGETQYF
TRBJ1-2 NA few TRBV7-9 TGTGCCAGCAGCTTTGCCCAGGGAGGGGAATCCACCTTC CASSFAQGGESTF
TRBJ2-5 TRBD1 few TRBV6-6 TGTGCCAGCAGCCCCGCGACAGGGGAAGAGACCCAGTACTTC CASSPATGEETQYF
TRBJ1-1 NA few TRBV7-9 TGTGCCAGCAGCTCCCCAAGGCCCACTGAAGCTTTCTTT CASSSPRPTEAFF
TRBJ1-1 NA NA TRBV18 TGTGCCAGCTCACCAATGAGGAGCTGGGGCACTGAAGCTTTCTTT CASSPMRSWGTEAFF
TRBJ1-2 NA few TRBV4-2 TGTGCCAGCAGCGTTTCGGTCCTCCAACTCTATGGCTACACCTTC CASSVSVLQLYGYTF